This TCR beta chain was obtained from a study of T cells in Graves' hyperthyroidism and ophthalmopathy. As for the study in general: Before any treatment, at initial diagnosis, peripheral blood was collected.

The authors took PBMCs from 10 ml fresh peripheral blood. Authors of the study amplified TCR beta CDR3 regions from RNA transcripts. With the HTBI primer set, the TCR CDR3 went through a first round of RT-PCR. TCRdb used MiXCR to reprocess the multiplex PCR reads, holding one entry per CDR3 protein. Counted here are about 560,000 distinct CDR3 sequences, approximately 15% occurring once; the ten biggest clones make up about 20%. The CDR3 length is 12 residues. Germline V gene lookup returns CDR1 MGHDK and CDR2 SYGVNS. V dropped 3 bases and J dropped 4 bases, with 6 bases sitting between them. This clonotype was seen a handful of times.

The sequenced material came from blood. The chain couples TRBV25-1 to TRBJ1-2; D remains ambiguous. The origin of this receptor is a woman aged 18-29 years with Graves' hyperthyroidism. CDR3 nucleotide sequence: TGTGCCAGCAGTGACGCATCCTATGGCTACACCTTC. Residues: CASSDASYGYTF.